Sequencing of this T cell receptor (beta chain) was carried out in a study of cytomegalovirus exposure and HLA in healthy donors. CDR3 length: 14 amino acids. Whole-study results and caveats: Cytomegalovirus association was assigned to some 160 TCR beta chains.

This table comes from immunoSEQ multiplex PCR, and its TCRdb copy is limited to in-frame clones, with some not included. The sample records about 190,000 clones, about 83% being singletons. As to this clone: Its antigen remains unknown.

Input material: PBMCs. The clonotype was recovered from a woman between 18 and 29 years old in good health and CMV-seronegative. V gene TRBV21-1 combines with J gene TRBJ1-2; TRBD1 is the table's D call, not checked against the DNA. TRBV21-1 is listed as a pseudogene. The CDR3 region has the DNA TGTGCCAGCAGCATAAAAAGGGGTACCAGGAGCTACACCTTC. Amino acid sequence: CASSIKRGTRSYTF.